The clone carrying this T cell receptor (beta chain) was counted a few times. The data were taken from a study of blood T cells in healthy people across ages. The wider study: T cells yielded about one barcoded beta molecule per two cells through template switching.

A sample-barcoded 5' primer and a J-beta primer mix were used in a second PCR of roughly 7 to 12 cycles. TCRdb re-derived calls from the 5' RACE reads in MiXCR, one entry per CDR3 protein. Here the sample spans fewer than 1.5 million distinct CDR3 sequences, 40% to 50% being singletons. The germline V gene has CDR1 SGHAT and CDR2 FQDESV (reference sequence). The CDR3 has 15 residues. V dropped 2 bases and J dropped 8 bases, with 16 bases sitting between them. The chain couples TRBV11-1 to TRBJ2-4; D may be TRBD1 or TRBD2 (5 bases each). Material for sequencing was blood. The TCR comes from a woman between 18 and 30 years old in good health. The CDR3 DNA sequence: TGTGCCAGCAGCTTACTTCGGGACGGGCTGGACATTCAGTACTTC. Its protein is CASSLLRDGLDIQYF.